There are a few counts of the clone carrying this T cell receptor beta chain. Antigen unknown. Primers included in the PCR were 60 Vbeta and 13 Jbeta primers. Method: immunoSEQ multiplex PCR; TCRdb's copy keeps in-frame clones and lacks some. The repertoire holds under 200,000 clones, with roughly 76% as singletons. The data belong to a study of cytomegalovirus exposure and HLA in healthy donors. Study results and caveats: Despite most TCR sequences being rare, some public TCRs occurred in many donors. A few chains tied to CMV proved CMV antigen-specific in vitro. A later analysis, which compared TCR beta chains of equal frequency, found the HLA-associated ones more clonally expanded.

Despite likely unrecorded immune exposures, the donors were nominally healthy at the time of sampling. The TCR comes from a woman in her 50s in good health and CMV-seronegative. Source material: PBMCs.

The CDR3 nucleotides read TGTGCCACCTCTGACGGGGGTTACGAGCAGTACTTC. It is translated as CATSDGGYEQYF. The chain employs TRBV2 and TRBJ2-7, with a possible D match to TRBD2 (6 bases). Trimming left V 10 bases short and J 4 bases short, with 14 bases between. Germline CDR1 is SNHLY and CDR2 is FYNNEI. This CDR3 region has 12 residues. The whole variable domain, filled in from reference TRBV2 and TRBJ2-7, reads EPEVTQTPSHQVTQMGQEVILRCVPISNHLYFYWYRQILGQKVEFLVSFYNNEISEKSEIFDDQFSVERPDGSNFTLKIRSTKLEDSAMYFCATSDGGYEQYFGPGTRLTVT.